Following are 19 T cell receptor beta chains from one sample sequenced in a study of cytomegalovirus exposure and HLA in healthy donors. Sequencing used immunoSEQ multiplex PCR; TCRdb keeps in-frame clones, though not all of them. The sample contains more than 45,000 clones, roughly 89% of which appear only once. Sequencing was carried out using PBMCs. The receptor source for this set is a woman in her late teens or twenties in good health and CMV-seronegative.

V gene TRBV7-8 combines with J gene TRBJ2-7; 10 nucleotides line up with TRBD1. This CDR3 comprises 14 residues. From germline, CDR1 is SGHVS and CDR2 FQNEAQ. V was pared by 1 base and J by 4 bases, with 1 base of the junction left unmatched. The CDR3 spells CASSLGGQGYEQYF. The CDR3 DNA reads TGTGCCAGCAGCTTAGGGGGACAGGGGTACGAGCAGTACTTC.

This chain joins TRBV9 and TRBJ2-3; 10 bases line up with TRBD1. The J segment lost 2 bases and the V segment lost 7 bases, leaving 22 bases of the junction unmatched. CDR3 length: 20 amino acids. Germline assignment: CDR1 SGDLS and CDR2 YYNGEE. The CDR3 nucleotides read TGTGCCAGCGGACGACAGGGGGCGTCTTTGGCGGGAAGTATCACAGATACGCAGTATTTT. Translated: CASGRQGASLAGSITDTQYF.

V usage is TRBV6-4 and J usage is TRBJ1-1; a possible D gene is TRBD1 (5 bases). Germline V CDR1 and CDR2: MRHNA, SNTAGT. The CDR3 consists of 13 residues. The V and J ends lost 8 bases and 2 bases respectively, with 12 bases between them. The CDR3 region is CASGAEPNTEAFF. The CDR3 nucleotides read TGTGCCAGCGGGGCCGAGCCCAACACTGAAGCTTTCTTT.

The chain employs TRBV7-8 and TRBJ2-1; possible D gene TRBD1, 8 bases. This CDR3 has 19 amino acids. V was cut by 6 bases and J by 7 bases, with 31 bases left in between. Germline values: CDR1 SGHVS, CDR2 FQNEAQ. The CDR3 protein is CASSYQGRRGRIGRNEQFF. The CDR3 nucleotides read TGTGCCAGCAGTTACCAAGGCCGCAGGGGGCGAATCGGGAGGAATGAGCAGTTCTTC. The variable domain in full, with the rest retrieved from reference TRBV7-8 and TRBJ2-1, is GAGVSQSPRYKVAKRGQDVALRCDPISGHVSLFWYQQALGQGPEFLTYFQNEAQLDKSGLPSDRFFAERPEGSVSTLKIQRTQQEDSAVYLCASSYQGRRGRIGRNEQFFGPGTRLTVL.

Here the CDR3 DNA reads TGTGCCAGTAGTATAGATCGGGACAGTCCTCAGCCCCAGCATTTT. This gives the protein CASSIDRDSPQPQHF. V usage is TRBV19 and J usage is TRBJ1-5; 7 bases map to TRBD1. The CDR3 is 15 amino acids. Trimming removed 0 bases from V and 6 bases from J; junction bases left unmatched: 5. Per the germline V gene, CDR1 is LNHDA and CDR2 is SQIVND (reference sequence).

The chain combines TRBV6-1 with TRBJ2-7; 7 bases line up with TRBD1. Germline CDR1 and CDR2: MNHNS and SASEGT. CDR3 size: 15 residues. V trimming: 6 bases; J trimming: 2 bases; junction bases outside the gene matches: 10. The CDR3 region has the DNA TGTGCCAGCAGAGAAACGGGACAGCTAACCTACGAGCAGTACTTC. Encoded protein: CASRETGQLTYEQYF.

J is TRBJ2-7 and V is TRBV5-5; D remains unclear. The germline V gene has CDR1 SGHKS and CDR2 YYEKEE (reference sequence). V shed 0 bases and J shed 0 bases, with 7 bases lying between them. CDR3 length: 14 residues. CDR3 protein: CASSLAGSSYEQYF. DNA of the CDR3: TGTGCCAGCAGCTTGGCGGGTAGCTCCTACGAGCAGTACTTC.

The chain combines TRBV9 with TRBJ2-3; 8 nucleotides align to TRBD2. CDR1 and CDR2 from the germline V gene are SGDLS and YYNGEE. The trim removed 3 bases at V and 1 base at J, leaving 4 bases unmatched. This CDR3 has 15 residues. The CDR3 region has the DNA TGTGCCAGCAGCGCGGGAGGGGGTGGCACAGATACGCAGTATTTT. This codes for CASSAGGGGTDTQYF.

This chain joins TRBV19 and TRBJ1-5; D not certain. The V end lost 5 bases, the J end lost 0 bases, and 8 bases lay between the germline ends. Germline V gene sequence: CDR1 LNHDA, CDR2 SQIVND (reference sequence). The length of the CDR3 is 14 residues. The CDR3 nucleotides read TGTGCCAGTAGTCCCCGTTATAGCAATCAGCCCCAGCATTTT. It encodes CASSPRYSNQPQHF.

This chain links TRBV2 with TRBJ2-1, with D maybe TRBD1 (6 bases). The germline V gene has CDR1 SNHLY and CDR2 FYNNEI. Between the trimmed V and J ends, which lost 2 bases and 10 bases, there was a span of 21 bases. The CDR3 has 16 amino acids. The CDR3 nucleotides are TGTGCCAGCAGTGAACCTGCCCAGGGGCAAATGAGCGAGCAGTTCTTC. Its translation: CASSEPAQGQMSEQFF.

This chain uses TRBV28 with TRBJ2-7; TRBD1 matches 8 bases. Germline loops: CDR1 MDHEN, CDR2 SYDVKM. With V trimmed by 8 bases and J by 4 bases, 13 bases remained unmatched. CDR3 length: 15 residues. The CDR3 nucleotides are TGTGCCAGCGCCGAGCCCGACAGGGGTAGTTACGAGCAGTACTTC. This encodes CASAEPDRGSYEQYF.

The V gene is TRBV10-3, the J gene TRBJ2-3, with TRBD2 matching over 11 bases. V shed 3 bases, J shed 5 bases, and the junction held 7 bases outside the gene matches. In germline, CDR1 is ENHRY, CDR2 SYGVKD. This CDR3 is built from 16 residues. CDR3 residues: CAISDPSGGRGDTQYF. CDR3 sequence (DNA): TGTGCCATCAGTGATCCTAGCGGGGGGCGAGGAGATACGCAGTATTTT.

This chain uses TRBV5-4 with TRBJ1-2, with D tentatively TRBD1 (6 bases). V was shortened by 0 bases and J by 5 bases, with 11 bases between the two germline ends. The CDR3 extends over 14 amino acids. Germline lookup yields CDR1 SGHNT and CDR2 YYREEE (reference sequence). CDR3 region: CASSLAAGAYGYTF. The CDR3 DNA is TGTGCCAGCAGCTTGGCGGCAGGGGCTTATGGCTACACCTTC.

This chain's CDR3 is CASSVAAGGDYEQYF. In nucleotides, the CDR3 is TGTGCCAGCAGCGTAGCGGCAGGGGGAGACTACGAGCAGTACTTC. V is TRBV9 and J is TRBJ2-7, with 7 bases fitting TRBD1. With V trimmed by 0 bases and J by 3 bases, 6 bases remained unmatched. Germline-derived CDR1 and CDR2 are SGDLS and YYNGEE. The CDR3 length is 15 residues.

The V gene is TRBV28, the J gene TRBJ2-7; 9 nucleotides align to TRBD1. CDR3 length equals 18 residues. CDR1 and CDR2 (germline): MDHEN, SYDVKM. Germline trimming cut 5 bases from V and 7 bases from J; bases unmatched to any gene: 21. The CDR3 region has the DNA TGTGCCAGCAGTCCCCCTATATATGGCGTCGGACAGGGGTGGGAGCAGTACTTC. Protein product: CASSPPIYGVGQGWEQYF.

The V call is TRBV7-2, the J call TRBJ2-7; 8 nucleotides align to TRBD1. V trimming: 1 base; J trimming: 3 bases; junction bases outside the gene matches: 2. Per germline, CDR1 SGHTA and CDR2 FQGNSA. The CDR3 sequence is 14 residues long. The CDR3, as DNA: TGTGCCAGCAGCTTAGGGACAGGGAGCTACGAGCAGTACTTC. The encoded protein is CASSLGTGSYEQYF.

The rearrangement links TRBV19 to TRBJ2-2; 10 nucleotides line up with TRBD2. Per the germline V gene, CDR1 is LNHDA and CDR2 is SQIVND (reference sequence). The V segment lost 3 bases and the J segment 6 bases; nucleotides outside the gene matches: 19. The CDR3 spans 20 residues. DNA of the CDR3: TGTGCCAGTAGTATCCCCCTAGGGACCCTTAGCGGGAGGACCTCCGGGGAGCTGTTTTTT. Amino acid sequence: CASSIPLGTLSGRTSGELFF.

This rearrangement joins TRBV9 to TRBJ2-2, with 7 bases identical to TRBD2. The CDR3 loop spans 16 amino acids. Germline CDR1 is SGDLS and CDR2 is YYNGEE. V lost 0 bases to trimming and J lost 5 bases; unmatched junction nucleotides: 7. The CDR3 DNA follows: TGTGCCAGCAGCGTAGATGGCGGGAGACGAACCGGGGAGCTGTTTTTT. This sequence encodes CASSVDGGRRTGELFF.

The CDR3 protein is CASRVGTGVAEQYF. The CDR3 DNA reads TGTGCCAGCAGGGTCGGGACAGGGGTCGCCGAGCAGTACTTC. The chain carries TRBV13 and TRBJ2-7, with 10 bases aligning to TRBD1. The V and J ends lost 6 bases and 6 bases, in that order; junction bases with no gene match: 8. There are 14 residues in the CDR3. From germline, CDR1 is PRHDT and CDR2 FYEKMQ (reference sequence).